Sequencing of this T cell receptor beta chain was carried out in a study of blood T cell dynamics during melanoma immunotherapy. Looking at the study overall: Patients with metastatic melanoma got pembrolizumab or nivolumab-ipilimumab as first-line care.

Every bulk PBMC sample received the same 350 ng of DNA. Only in-frame clones appear in the TCRdb table, and some are missing; sequencing was by immunoSEQ multiplex PCR. The sample yields approximately 7,000 clones, about 78% seen once. As to time point: pre-treatment baseline. One draw preceded checkpoint blockade; another followed its first cycle at week 3. Response was assessed by RECIST 1.1 at 12 weeks, except a couple of rapid progressors. This clonotype originated in a human donor with melanoma. The source material was blood, sampled from a patient treated with checkpoint blockade.

CDR3 amino acids: CASSQAGQAPTDTQYF. The CDR3, as DNA: TGTGCCAGCAGCCAGGCGGGGCAGGCCCCCACAGATACGCAGTATTTT. The chain has TRBV4-2 and TRBJ2-3; weak D call: TRBD2 (6 bases). The CDR3 has 16 residues. The germline gives CDR1 LGHNA, CDR2 YNFKEQ. Trimming pared 3 bases from V and 2 bases from J, leaving 15 bases between.